This TCR beta chain appears in the sequencing data of a study of T cell responses to AZD1222 COVID-19 vaccine. Study-level results: Regions left unmutated in variants are reportedly the target of nearly half of spike-specific TCRs. Repertoire collection took place solely once the T cell response had peaked. AZD1222 recipients seropositive at baseline numbered only six. Mostly white British, mostly female donors; authors suggested clonal diversity may be underestimated.

This clone was observed a few times. The antigen remains unidentified. Some clones are missing from TCRdb's copy, which holds only in-frame ones; the method was immunoSEQ multiplex PCR. The sample lists roughly 130,000 clones, about 93% occurring once. Trimming pared 5 bases from V and 0 bases from J, leaving 5 bases between. This CDR3 region has 13 residues. CDR1 is SGHTA, CDR2 FQGNSA, per germline. The clonotype was recovered from an adult in good health. The genes are TRBV7-2 and TRBJ1-3; D unclear. Material: peripheral blood, obtained on day 0 of AZD1222 vaccination. CDR3: CASSGSSGNTIYF. Written as DNA, the CDR3 is TGTGCCAGCAGCGGAAGCTCTGGAAACACCATATATTTT. The full variable domain, its missing parts supplied by reference TRBV7-2 and TRBJ1-3, is GAGVSQSPSNKVTEKGKDVELRCDPISGHTALYWYRQSLGQGLEFLIYFQGNSAPDKSGLPSDRFSAERTGGSVSTLTIQRTQQEDSAVYLCASSGSSGNTIYFGEGSWLTVV.